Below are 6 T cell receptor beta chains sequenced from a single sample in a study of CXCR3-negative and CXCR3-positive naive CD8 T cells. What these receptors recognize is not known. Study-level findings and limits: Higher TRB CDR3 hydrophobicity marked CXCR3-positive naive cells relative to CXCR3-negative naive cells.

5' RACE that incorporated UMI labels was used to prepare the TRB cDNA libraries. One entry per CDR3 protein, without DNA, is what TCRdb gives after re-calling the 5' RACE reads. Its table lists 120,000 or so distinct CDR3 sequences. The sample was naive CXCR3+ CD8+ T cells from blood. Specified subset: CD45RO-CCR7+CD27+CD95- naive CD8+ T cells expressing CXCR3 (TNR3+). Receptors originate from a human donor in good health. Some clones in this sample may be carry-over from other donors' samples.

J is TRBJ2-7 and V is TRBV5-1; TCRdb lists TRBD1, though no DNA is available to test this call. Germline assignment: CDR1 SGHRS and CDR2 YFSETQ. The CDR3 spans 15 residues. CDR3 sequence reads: CASSPWTGAVYEQYF. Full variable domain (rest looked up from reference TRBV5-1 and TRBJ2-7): KAGVTQTPRYLIKTRGQQVTLSCSPISGHRSVSWYQQTPGQGLQFLFEYFSETQRNKGNFPGRFSGRQFSNSRSEMNVSTLELGDSALYLCASSPWTGAVYEQYFGPGTRLTVT.

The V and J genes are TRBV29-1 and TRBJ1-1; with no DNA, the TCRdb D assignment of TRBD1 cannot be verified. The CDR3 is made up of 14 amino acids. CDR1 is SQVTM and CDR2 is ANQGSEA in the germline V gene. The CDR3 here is CSVGTGGGYTEAFF.

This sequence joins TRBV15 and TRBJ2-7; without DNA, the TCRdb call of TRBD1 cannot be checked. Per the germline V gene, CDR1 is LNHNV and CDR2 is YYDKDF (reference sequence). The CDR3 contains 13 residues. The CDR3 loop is CATSRGRGDEQYF. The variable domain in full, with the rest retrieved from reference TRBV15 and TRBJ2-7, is DAMVIQNPRYQVTQFGKPVTLSCSQTLNHNVMYWYQQKSSQAPKLLFHYYDKDFNNEADTPDNFQSRRPNTSFCFLDIRSPGLGDTAMYLCATSRGRGDEQYFGPGTRLTVT.

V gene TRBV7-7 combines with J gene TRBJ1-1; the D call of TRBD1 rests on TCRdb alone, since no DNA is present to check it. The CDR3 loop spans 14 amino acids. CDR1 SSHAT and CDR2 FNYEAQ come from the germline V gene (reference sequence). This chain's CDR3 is CASSPDLGHTEAFF.

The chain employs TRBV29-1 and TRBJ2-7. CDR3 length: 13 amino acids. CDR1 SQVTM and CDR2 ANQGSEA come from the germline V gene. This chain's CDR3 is CSVEGGTFYEQYF.

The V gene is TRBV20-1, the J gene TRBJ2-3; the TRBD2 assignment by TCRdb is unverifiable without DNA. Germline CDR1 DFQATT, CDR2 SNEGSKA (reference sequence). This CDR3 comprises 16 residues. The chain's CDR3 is CSAGSTGGPYPDTQYF.